This T cell receptor (beta chain) was sequenced during a study of blood T cell repertoires in COVID-19. Overall study: T cells, B-cell-depleted T cells, or PBMCs supplied cDNA or gDNA.

All enrollees were roughly 18 to 100 years old and from 25 or so US areas. Categorization into cohorts depended on clinical history that participants reported. As processed by the authors: Amplifying reference gene primers gave estimates of nucleated cell counts. This table comes from immunoSEQ multiplex PCR, and its TCRdb copy is limited to in-frame clones, with some not included. Clone size and V and J calls were adopted from that table, with D and trimming inferred from the DNA. Of roughly 180,000 clones in the sample, 87% were seen once. The CDR3 totals 15 residues. Per the germline V gene, CDR1 is SGDLS and CDR2 is YYNGEE. V dropped 0 bases and J dropped 0 bases, with 4 bases sitting between them.

This TCR came from a woman younger than 45 who had recovered from COVID-19. The source material was PBMCs or T cells enriched from blood (not recorded which). V is TRBV9 and J is TRBJ2-6; D unclear. The CDR3 nucleotides are TGTGCCAGCAGCGTAGGCGGCTCTGGGGCCAACGTCCTGACTTTC. This sequence encodes CASSVGGSGANVLTF.